A single sample is the source of the 15 T cell receptor beta chains below, sequenced in a study of a mutant IDH1 vaccine in newly diagnosed glioma (dated by TCRdb to about 2021). The antigens of these receptors remain unknown. Receptor amplification or capture employed the immunoSEQ multiplex PCR assay. Not all clones reach the TCRdb copy of this immuneACCESS table, which keeps in-frame sequences only. Checked studies attribute under half of the gap to unresolved V genes and leave the rest unexplained. This sample has about 51,000 clones in its table, and around 78% of those were observed once. About 5.2% of the sample goes to the ten largest clones. In the paper's terms, the time point label means: week 5, during vaccination. Each vaccine dose was 300 ug of a 20-mer mutant IDH1 peptide in Montanide, given subcutaneously with topical imiquimod. The sample was PBMCs, taken from a glioma patient whose treatment included an IDH1 peptide vaccine. These TCRs come from a man aged 50-60 years with glioma.

Here the CDR3 reads CASSLGHSARQGHTEAFF. CDR3 nucleotides: TGCGCCAGCAGCTTGGGGCATTCCGCCCGACAGGGGCACACTGAAGCTTTCTTT. The chain carries TRBV5-1 and TRBJ1-1, with 8 bases identical to TRBD1. Germline V gives CDR1 SGHRS, CDR2 YFSETQ. J was trimmed by 3 bases and V by 0 bases; bases with no gene match: 13. There are 18 residues in the CDR3.

J is TRBJ2-1 and V is TRBV4-3; unclear D gene. From germline, CDR1 is LGHNA and CDR2 YSLEER. The CDR3 covers 13 residues. The V end lost 0 bases, the J end lost 9 bases, and 9 bases lay between the germline ends. The CDR3 is CASSQDMGFEQFF. The CDR3 nucleotides are TGCGCCAGCAGCCAAGATATGGGCTTTGAGCAGTTCTTC.

The chain uses TRBV7-2 and TRBJ2-7; tentative D call: TRBD1 (6 bases). The CDR3 runs 14 residues. Germline values: CDR1 SGHTA, CDR2 FQGNSA. V dropped 4 bases and J dropped 0 bases, with 10 bases sitting between them. CDR3 amino acids: CASSSHRDSYEQYF. CDR3 in DNA: TGTGCCAGCAGCTCCCACAGGGACTCCTACGAGCAGTACTTC.

J is TRBJ1-1 and V is TRBV10-3, with no clear D. The V and J ends lost 6 bases and 1 base respectively, with 15 bases between them. The CDR3 length is 15 residues. Germline loops: CDR1 ENHRY, CDR2 SYGVKD. The CDR3 DNA reads TGTGCCATCAGACCCGTGGGCGGGGAGAACACTGAAGCTTTCTTT. Translation: CAIRPVGGENTEAFF.

The CDR3 DNA is TGTGCCAGCAGCTCAGTGGGGGGGAAGACCCAGTACTTC. Translated: CASSSVGGKTQYF. The chain combines TRBV5-4 with TRBJ2-5; 7 bases match TRBD2. V lost 3 bases to trimming and J lost 6 bases; unmatched junction nucleotides: 5. CDR1 and CDR2 from the germline V gene are SGHNT and YYREEE (reference sequence). There are 13 residues in the CDR3.

V is TRBV15 and J is TRBJ1-1; 7 nucleotides align to TRBD1. The CDR3 covers 16 residues. The V and J ends lost 7 bases and 1 base, in that order; junction bases with no gene match: 12. Germline loops: CDR1 LNHNV, CDR2 YYDKDF (reference sequence). Here the CDR3 DNA reads TGTGCCACCACCCCGCACAGGGGAGTGGCGAACACTGAAGCTTTCTTT. Translating it yields CATTPHRGVANTEAFF.

This chain links TRBV5-6 with TRBJ1-2; the match to TRBD1 covers 8 bases. The trim removed 4 bases at V and 2 bases at J, leaving 7 bases unmatched. CDR3 size: 15 residues. Germline V gives CDR1 SGHDT, CDR2 YYEEEE. This CDR3 is CASSPPRGLNYGYTF. The DNA of the CDR3 is TGTGCCAGCAGCCCGCCCAGGGGGCTGAACTATGGCTACACCTTC.

The chain joins TRBV2 to TRBJ1-5, with D possibly matching TRBD1 (5 bases). The CDR3 is made up of 15 amino acids. Between the trimmed V and J ends, which lost 7 bases and 3 bases, there was a span of 16 bases. Per germline, CDR1 SNHLY and CDR2 FYNNEI. Here the CDR3 reads CASTTGGGYNQPQHF. Written as DNA, the CDR3 is TGTGCCAGCACCACGGGGGGTGGGTACAATCAGCCCCAGCATTTT. The entire variable domain, with the rest obtained from reference TRBV2 and TRBJ1-5, is as follows: EPEVTQTPSHQVTQMGQEVILRCVPISNHLYFYWYRQILGQKVEFLVSFYNNEISEKSEIFDDQFSVERPDGSNFTLKIRSTKLEDSAMYFCASTTGGGYNQPQHFGDGTRLSIL.

The V gene is TRBV6-5, the J gene TRBJ1-3; D unresolved. Germline V gene data show CDR1 as MNHEY and CDR2 as SVGAGI. V lost 6 bases to trimming and J lost 0 bases, with 9 bases between them. The CDR3 runs to 14 residues. CDR3 loop: CASSYTTSGNTIYF. CDR3 DNA: TGTGCCAGCAGCTACACCACCTCTGGAAACACCATATATTTT.

The CDR3 region has the DNA TGTGCCGCAGTGAGGGGAAACACTGAAGCTTTCTTT. Its translation: CAAVRGNTEAFF. The V gene is TRBV6-1, the J gene TRBJ1-1, with TRBD1 as a possible D gene (5 bases). The V end was cut by 11 bases, the J end by 2 bases, with 12 bases between. Germline V gene sequence: CDR1 MNHNS, CDR2 SASEGT. The CDR3 sequence is 12 residues long.

The rearrangement joins TRBV30 to TRBJ1-1; 9 bases are a match to TRBD1. The CDR3 loop spans 15 amino acids. V lost 6 bases and J lost 3; bases outside the gene matches: 11. Germline CDR1 and CDR2: GTSNPN and SVGIG (reference sequence). CDR3 region: CACRLNRGPYTEAFF. The CDR3 nucleotides read TGTGCCTGCAGATTGAACAGGGGGCCTTACACTGAAGCTTTCTTT.

The J gene is TRBJ2-1, the V gene TRBV5-1; no firm D call. Germline V CDR1 and CDR2: SGHRS, YFSETQ. The CDR3 totals 13 residues. The V end was cut by 1 base, the J end by 4 bases, with 6 bases between. The CDR3 DNA sequence: TGCGCCAGCAGCTTGAACGAGTACAATGAGCAGTTCTTC. Translating gives CASSLNEYNEQFF.

The rearrangement joins TRBV10-3 to TRBJ2-7, with D perhaps matching TRBD2 (5 bases). Germline CDR1 is ENHRY and CDR2 is SYGVKD. V lost 10 bases and J 2 bases, leaving 12 bases between the germline ends. The CDR3 length is 12 residues. The CDR3 loop is CASQTGTYEQYF. The CDR3 DNA reads TGTGCCAGCCAAACCGGGACCTACGAGCAGTACTTC.

Notes on this clone: The sample has other DNA sequences that encode this CDR3 too. This chain joins TRBV18 and TRBJ1-1; no clear D. The CDR3 loop spans 12 amino acids. V was shortened by 3 bases and J by 5 bases, with 7 bases between the two germline ends. The germline V gene has CDR1 KGHSH and CDR2 LQKENI. CDR3 amino acids: CASSPDTTEAFF. CDR3 nucleotide sequence: TGTGCCAGCTCACCCGACACTACTGAAGCTTTCTTT.

This clone was detected only a few times. The chain couples TRBV5-1 to TRBJ2-7, with TRBD1 identical over 10 bases. The CDR3 length is 15 residues. The germline V gene encodes CDR1 SGHRS and CDR2 YFSETQ. J lost 4 bases, V lost 4 bases, and 8 bases had no gene match. For the CDR3, the DNA is TGCGCCAGCAGCCTAATGACAGGGGGCCGGTACGAGCAGTACTTC. Amino acid sequence: CASSLMTGGRYEQYF.